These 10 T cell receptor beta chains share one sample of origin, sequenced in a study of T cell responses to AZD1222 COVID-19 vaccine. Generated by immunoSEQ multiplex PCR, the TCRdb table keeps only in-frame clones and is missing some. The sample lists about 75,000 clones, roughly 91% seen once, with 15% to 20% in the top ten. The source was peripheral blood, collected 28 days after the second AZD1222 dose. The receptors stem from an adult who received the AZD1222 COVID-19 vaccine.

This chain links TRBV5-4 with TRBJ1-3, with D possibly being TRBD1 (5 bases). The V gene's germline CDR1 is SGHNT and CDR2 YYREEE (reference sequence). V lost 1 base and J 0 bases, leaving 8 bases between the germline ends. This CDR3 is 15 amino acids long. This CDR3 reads CASSLTGTSGNTIYF. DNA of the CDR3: TGTGCCAGCAGCTTGACTGGGACCTCTGGAAACACCATATATTTT.

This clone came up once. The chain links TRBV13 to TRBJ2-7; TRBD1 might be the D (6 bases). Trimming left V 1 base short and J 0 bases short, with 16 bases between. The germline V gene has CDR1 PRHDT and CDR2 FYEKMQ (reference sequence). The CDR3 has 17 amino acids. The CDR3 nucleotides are TGTGCCAGCAGCTTAGTTCATCGACAGGAAGGCTCCTACGAGCAGTACTTC. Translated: CASSLVHRQEGSYEQYF.

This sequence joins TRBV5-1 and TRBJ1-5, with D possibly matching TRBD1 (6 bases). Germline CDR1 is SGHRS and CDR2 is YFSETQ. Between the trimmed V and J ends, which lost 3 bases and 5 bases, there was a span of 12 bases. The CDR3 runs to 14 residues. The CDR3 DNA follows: TGCGCCAGCAGCTCCGCGGGGGGCGATCAGCCCCAGCATTTT. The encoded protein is CASSSAGGDQPQHF.

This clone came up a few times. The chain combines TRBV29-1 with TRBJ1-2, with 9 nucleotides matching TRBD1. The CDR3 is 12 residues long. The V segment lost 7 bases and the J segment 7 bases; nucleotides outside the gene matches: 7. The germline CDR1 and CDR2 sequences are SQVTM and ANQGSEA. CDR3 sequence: CSAGQGSTGYTF. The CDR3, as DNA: TGCAGCGCCGGACAGGGGTCTACTGGCTACACCTTC.

DNA of the CDR3: TGTGCCAGTAGTCCATCCGGGTTGGCAGGGGCCAACGTCCTGACTTTC. Translating gives CASSPSGLAGANVLTF. This chain uses TRBV19 with TRBJ2-6; D is uncertain. Germline V gives CDR1 LNHDA, CDR2 SQIVND (reference sequence). This CDR3 spans 16 amino acids. Trimming stripped 5 bases from V and 4 bases from J, with 15 bases between.

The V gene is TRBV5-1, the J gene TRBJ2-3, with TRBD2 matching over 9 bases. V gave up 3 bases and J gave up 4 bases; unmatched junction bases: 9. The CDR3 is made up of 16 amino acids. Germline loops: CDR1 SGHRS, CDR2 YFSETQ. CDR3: CASSWTSSGGSDTQYF. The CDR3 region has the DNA TGCGCCAGCAGCTGGACCTCCAGCGGGGGGTCAGATACGCAGTATTTT.

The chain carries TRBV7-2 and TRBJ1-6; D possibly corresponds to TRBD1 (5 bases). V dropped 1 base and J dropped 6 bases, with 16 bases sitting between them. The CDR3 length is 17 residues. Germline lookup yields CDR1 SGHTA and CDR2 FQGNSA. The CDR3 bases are TGTGCCAGCAGCTTAGGTAACCCGGCCGGGGGTAATTCACCCCTCCACTTT. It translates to CASSLGNPAGGNSPLHF.

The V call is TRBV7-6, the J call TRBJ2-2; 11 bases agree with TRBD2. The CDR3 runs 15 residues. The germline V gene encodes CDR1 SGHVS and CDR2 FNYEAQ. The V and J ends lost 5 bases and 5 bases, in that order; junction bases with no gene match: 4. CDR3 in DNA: TGTGCCAGCAGCGGACTAGCGGGTGCAACCGGGGAGCTGTTTTTT. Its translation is CASSGLAGATGELFF.

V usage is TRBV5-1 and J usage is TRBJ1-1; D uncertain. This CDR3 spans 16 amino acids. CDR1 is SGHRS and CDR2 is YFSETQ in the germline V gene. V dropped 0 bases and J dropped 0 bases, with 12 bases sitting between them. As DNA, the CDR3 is TGCGCCAGCAGCTTGGTTAGGGCCGGAATGAACACTGAAGCTTTCTTT. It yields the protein CASSLVRAGMNTEAFF.

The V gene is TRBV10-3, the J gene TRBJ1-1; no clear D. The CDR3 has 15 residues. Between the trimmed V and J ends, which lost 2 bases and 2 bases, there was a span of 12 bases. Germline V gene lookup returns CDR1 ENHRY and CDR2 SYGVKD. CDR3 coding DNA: TGTGCCATCAGTGAGCTTAGGGCACGCAACACTGAAGCTTTCTTT. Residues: CAISELRARNTEAFF.